Listed here are 29 T cell receptor beta chains from one sample, sequenced in a study of T cell repertoires in Merkel cell carcinoma. Here immunoSEQ multiplex PCR was the method, and the copy in TCRdb shows in-frame clones only, minus some. Of about 15,000 clones listed, around 74% were seen once; the top ten hold 15% to 20%. Sequenced material: tumor tissue. Every receptor here comes from an adult with Merkel cell carcinoma.

The V call is TRBV5-1, the J call TRBJ2-5, with 9 bases that match TRBD1. Per the germline V gene, CDR1 is SGHRS and CDR2 is YFSETQ. V shed 4 bases, J shed 4 bases, and the junction held 5 bases outside the gene matches. The CDR3 is 14 residues long. CDR3 nucleotide sequence: TGCGCCAGCAGCAGGGGGACAGGGCCAGAGACCCAGTACTTC. Translating gives CASSRGTGPETQYF.

As regards this clone: The junction differs from germline at one of its ends, possibly a read error. V is TRBV18 and J is TRBJ2-7; no reliable D call. Germline CDR1 reads KGHSH; CDR2 reads LQKENI. The CDR3 runs 13 residues. The CDR3 region is CASSRDPSHEQYF. CDR3 nucleotides: TGTGCCAGCTCACGGGATCCCTCCCACGAGCAGTACTTC.

In DNA form, the CDR3 reads TGCGCCAGCAGCTTGGCGGCTAGCGGGCCTTCCAAGTCAGATACGCAGTATTTT. Protein: CASSLAASGPSKSDTQYF. V usage is TRBV5-1 and J usage is TRBJ2-3; TRBD2 agrees at 8 bases. This CDR3 comprises 18 residues. CDR1 SGHRS and CDR2 YFSETQ come from the germline V gene. The V segment lost 0 bases and the J segment 4 bases; nucleotides outside the gene matches: 13. Based on the CDR3 plus reference TRBV5-1 and TRBJ2-3, the full variable domain is KAGVTQTPRYLIKTRGQQVTLSCSPISGHRSVSWYQQTPGQGLQFLFEYFSETQRNKGNFPGRFSGRQFSNSRSEMNVSTLELGDSALYLCASSLAASGPSKSDTQYFGPGTRLTVL.

In DNA form, the CDR3 reads TGTGCCAGCTCACGTATGACAGGGGTTGCAGCTGAAGCTTTCTTT. Translation: CASSRMTGVAAEAFF. The chain has TRBV18 and TRBJ1-1, with 8 bases aligning to TRBD1. The CDR3 extends over 15 amino acids. Germline CDR1 and CDR2: KGHSH and LQKENI. Losses at the gene ends were 4 bases for V and 6 bases for J; bases not matched to a gene: 10.

DNA for the CDR3: TGTGCCAGCAGTTATCGCACAGTCTCCTACGAGCAGTACTTC. As protein: CASSYRTVSYEQYF. The genes are TRBV6-5 and TRBJ2-7, with D hard to call. Germline V gene sequence: CDR1 MNHEY, CDR2 SVGAGI. Trimming left V 3 bases short and J 0 bases short, with 9 bases between. This CDR3 spans 14 amino acids.

V usage is TRBV3-1 (or the pseudogene TRBV3-2) and J usage is TRBJ2-7; D uncertain. The CDR3 loop spans 16 amino acids. Germline CDR1 LGHDT, CDR2 YNNKEL (reference sequence). V was pared by 2 bases and J by 2 bases, with 16 bases between. This chain's CDR3 is CASSQYDGPRTYEQYF. The CDR3 nucleotides read TGTGCCAGCAGCCAATACGACGGTCCCAGGACCTACGAGCAGTACTTC.

The chain couples TRBV20-1 to TRBJ2-1, with no clear D. V lost 8 bases to trimming and J lost 10 bases, with 15 bases between them. The CDR3 contains 11 residues. CDR1 is DFQATT, CDR2 SNEGSKA, per germline (reference sequence). This chain's CDR3 is CSLKGFREQFF. In DNA, the CDR3 is TGCAGTCTTAAAGGTTTTCGGGAGCAGTTCTTC.

The rearrangement links TRBV18 to TRBJ1-6; 7 bases are shared with TRBD1. CDR3 size: 15 residues. Germline V lookup: CDR1 KGHSH, CDR2 LQKENI. Unmatched junction bases numbered 11, after V lost 6 bases and J lost 9 bases. CDR3 coding DNA: TGTGCCAGCTCTCTGGGACAGACTAATTTTTCACCCCTCCACTTT. As protein: CASSLGQTNFSPLHF.

To note about this clone: Distinct nucleotide sequences in the sample also encode this CDR3. The CDR3 bases are TGTGCCAGCAGTGAGGGACAGAACTATGGCTACACCTTC. Amino acids: CASSEGQNYGYTF. This chain links TRBV2 with TRBJ1-2; TRBD1 matches 7 bases. The CDR3 is 13 amino acids. Germline CDR1 and CDR2: SNHLY and FYNNEI. Germline trimming cut 3 bases from V and 2 bases from J; bases unmatched to any gene: 0.

This clone has only a few counts. Written as DNA, the CDR3 is TGCGCCAGCAGCCCTTCGACAGGGACGCATCAGCCCCAGCATTTT. This translates into CASSPSTGTHQPQHF. The V and J genes are TRBV5-1 and TRBJ1-5, with 7 positions matching TRBD1. The V and J ends lost 4 bases and 5 bases, in that order; junction bases with no gene match: 9. The CDR3 is 15 amino acids. Germline CDR1 is SGHRS and CDR2 is YFSETQ.

The chain links TRBV7-2 to TRBJ2-3, with 9 bases identical to TRBD2. Germline V CDR1 and CDR2: SGHTA, FQGNSA. The CDR3 loop spans 16 amino acids. Trimming removed 2 bases from V and 6 bases from J; junction bases left unmatched: 9. This CDR3 reads CASSLLPAGGGDTQYF. In DNA form, the CDR3 reads TGTGCCAGCAGCTTACTACCAGCGGGGGGCGGGGATACGCAGTATTTT.

The genes are TRBV5-1 and TRBJ1-4; D uncertain. CDR1 and CDR2 (germline): SGHRS, YFSETQ. Deletions cut 1 base from V and 4 bases from J, with 8 bases between. The CDR3 length is 14 residues. The CDR3 DNA follows: TGCGCCAGCAGCTTGAGTCAGATTAATGAAAAACTGTTTTTT. Translation: CASSLSQINEKLFF. Full variable domain (missing parts from reference TRBV5-1 and TRBJ1-4): KAGVTQTPRYLIKTRGQQVTLSCSPISGHRSVSWYQQTPGQGLQFLFEYFSETQRNKGNFPGRFSGRQFSNSRSEMNVSTLELGDSALYLCASSLSQINEKLFFGSGTQLSVL.

This clone has only a few counts. This sequence joins TRBV30 and TRBJ1-1; D uncertain. From germline, CDR1 is GTSNPN and CDR2 SVGIG (reference sequence). There are 12 residues in the CDR3. Trimming removed 4 bases from V and 6 bases from J, with 12 bases in between. CDR3 loop: CAWNLPPPEAFF. The CDR3 DNA follows: TGTGCCTGGAACCTTCCCCCACCTGAAGCTTTCTTT.

J is TRBJ1-6 and V is TRBV5-1; D call uncertain. The CDR3 totals 17 residues. V was trimmed by 1 base and J by 0 bases, leaving 11 bases between them. Germline lookup yields CDR1 SGHRS and CDR2 YFSETQ. CDR3 nucleotide sequence: TGCGCCAGCAGCTTGAACCAACTAAGCTCCTATAATTCACCCCTCCACTTT. Amino acid sequence: CASSLNQLSSYNSPLHF.

The chain uses TRBV19 and TRBJ1-1, with TRBD1 matching over 10 bases. Germline V gene lookup returns CDR1 LNHDA and CDR2 SQIVND (reference sequence). There are 15 residues in the CDR3. Trimming at V came to 9 bases and at J to 4 bases, leaving 11 bases not matched to a gene. CDR3 DNA sequence: TGTGCCAGCCGGGACAGGGGCGAAGGAGGCACTGAAGCTTTCTTT. Its protein is CASRDRGEGGTEAFF.

The gene calls are TRBV7-2 and TRBJ2-1; TRBD2 aligns across 8 bases. Unmatched junction bases numbered 7, after V lost 1 base and J lost 8 bases. In germline, CDR1 is SGHTA, CDR2 FQGNSA. CDR3 size: 15 residues. The CDR3: CASSLVAGGADEQFF. CDR3 DNA: TGTGCCAGCAGCTTAGTCGCGGGGGGTGCGGATGAGCAGTTCTTC.

A single count supports this clone. The chain uses TRBV7-8 and TRBJ1-2; D is uncertain. In germline, CDR1 is SGHVS, CDR2 FQNEAQ. Trimming took 2 bases from V and 8 from J, leaving 18 bases between them. This CDR3 has 15 residues. The CDR3 spells CASSLSNRPIYGYTF. The CDR3, as DNA: TGTGCCAGCAGCTTATCGAACAGACCGATCTACGGCTACACCTTC.

This chain connects TRBV9 to TRBJ2-6, with D maybe TRBD1 (7 bases). V was clipped by 2 bases and J by 0 bases, with 15 bases between them. The CDR3 spans 18 residues. The germline V gene has CDR1 SGDLS and CDR2 YYNGEE. The CDR3 DNA follows: TGTGCCAGCAGCGTCCCCGCGGGACAGACCTCTGGGGCCAACGTCCTGACTTTC. Translation gives CASSVPAGQTSGANVLTF.

The J gene is TRBJ1-1, the V gene TRBV5-5; no definite D call. This CDR3 is 13 amino acids long. Germline CDR1 SGHKS, CDR2 YYEKEE (reference sequence). The V gene lost 6 bases and the J gene lost 0 bases, with 9 bases spanning the gap. The CDR3 sequence is CASKNDLNTEAFF. CDR3 sequence (DNA): TGTGCCAGCAAAAACGACCTGAACACTGAAGCTTTCTTT.

This clone appeared a single time. The chain has TRBV7-9 and TRBJ2-3; tentatively, D is TRBD2 (5 bases). The V end lost 3 bases, the J end lost 6 bases, and 13 bases lay between the germline ends. CDR1 and CDR2 (germline): SEHNR, FQNEAQ (reference sequence). The CDR3 covers 14 residues. CDR3 DNA: TGTGCCAGCAGCTTTGAGAAGAGGGCGGATACGCAGTATTTT. Translated: CASSFEKRADTQYF.

Only one count was recorded for this clone. The rearrangement uses TRBV4-2 and TRBJ1-6; unclear D gene. V dropped 1 base and J dropped 6 bases, with 10 bases sitting between them. This CDR3 region has 15 residues. In germline, CDR1 is LGHNA, CDR2 YNFKEQ. DNA for the CDR3: TGTGCCAGCAGCCAAGTGGTCAGTACTAATTCACCCCTCCACTTT. It codes for CASSQVVSTNSPLHF.

J is TRBJ2-5 and V is TRBV7-8; tentatively, D is TRBD1 (6 bases). V was trimmed by 11 bases and J by 5 bases, leaving 18 bases between them. CDR1 and CDR2 from the germline V gene are SGHVS and FQNEAQ. There are 13 residues in the CDR3. The DNA for the CDR3 is TGTGCCGTGTCAGGGGCTCTGGGGGAGACCCAGTACTTC. Its translation is CAVSGALGETQYF.

This chain connects TRBV7-2 to TRBJ2-3, with D uncertain. CDR1 is SGHTA, CDR2 FQGNSA, per germline. CDR3 size: 13 residues. The germline V and J ends were trimmed by 1 base and 4 bases, with 6 bases remaining between them. The CDR3 coding sequence is TGTGCCAGCAGCTTAGGGGGTCCAGATACGCAGTATTTT. This encodes CASSLGGPDTQYF.

The chain links TRBV28 to TRBJ2-1; 8 bases line up with TRBD1. Germline assignment: CDR1 MDHEN and CDR2 SYDVKM. There are 15 residues in the CDR3. V gave up 4 bases and J gave up 2 bases; unmatched junction bases: 4. DNA of the CDR3: TGTGCCAGCAGTTCCCTGGGACAGGCCTACAATGAGCAGTTCTTC. Encoded protein: CASSSLGQAYNEQFF.

V usage is TRBV4-1 and J usage is TRBJ2-2; D possibly corresponds to TRBD2 (6 bases). Germline CDR1 reads MGHRA; CDR2 reads YSYEKL. This CDR3 is built from 17 residues. V gave up 4 bases and J gave up 3 bases, with 18 bases separating them. In DNA, the CDR3 is TGCGCCAGCAGCCCTGAGTTGACTAGGACTTACACCGGGGAGCTGTTTTTT. This codes for CASSPELTRTYTGELFF.

The chain recombines TRBV5-1 with TRBJ2-4; D might be TRBD2 (5 bases). Trimming removed 0 bases from V and 8 bases from J, with 18 bases in between. This CDR3 is 16 amino acids long. From germline, CDR1 is SGHRS and CDR2 YFSETQ. The CDR3 loop is CASSLAEGAAWDIQYF. As DNA, the CDR3 is TGCGCCAGCAGCTTGGCCGAGGGCGCGGCTTGGGACATTCAGTACTTC. Complete variable domain (other parts from reference TRBV5-1 and TRBJ2-4): KAGVTQTPRYLIKTRGQQVTLSCSPISGHRSVSWYQQTPGQGLQFLFEYFSETQRNKGNFPGRFSGRQFSNSRSEMNVSTLELGDSALYLCASSLAEGAAWDIQYFGAGTRLSVL.

The genes are TRBV7-8 and TRBJ2-3; unclear D gene. Germline V gives CDR1 SGHVS, CDR2 FQNEAQ. V lost 5 bases and J lost 4, with 4 bases in between. The CDR3 is 11 amino acids. The CDR3 DNA reads as TGTGCCAGCAGCCGGGCAGATACGCAGTATTTT. Amino acid sequence: CASSRADTQYF.

This clone was seen just once. The CDR3 protein is CASSQDSGTGTYEQYF. CDR3 DNA: TGTGCCAGCAGCCAAGATTCCGGGACAGGCACCTACGAGCAGTACTTC. This chain connects TRBV14 to TRBJ2-7; 8 bases fit TRBD1. CDR3 size: 16 residues. Germline loops: CDR1 SGHDN, CDR2 FVKESK. V trimming: 0 bases; J trimming: 2 bases; junction bases outside the gene matches: 6.

J is TRBJ2-3 and V is TRBV18; 8 nucleotides line up with TRBD1. The CDR3 runs to 14 residues. CDR1 KGHSH and CDR2 LQKENI come from the germline V gene. V lost 11 bases and J lost 2; bases outside the gene matches: 9. The CDR3: CAGRDRMNTDTQYF. The DNA of the CDR3 is TGTGCCGGTCGGGACAGGATGAACACAGATACGCAGTATTTT. The complete variable domain, with remaining parts taken from reference TRBV18 and TRBJ2-3, reads NAGVMQNPRHLVRRRGQEARLRCSPMKGHSHVYWYRQLPEEGLKFMVYLQKENIIDESGMPKERFSAEFPKEGPSILRIQQVVRGDSAAYFCAGRDRMNTDTQYFGPGTRLTVL.